The 9 T cell receptor beta chains listed next were all sequenced from one sample in a study of T cell repertoires in cytomegalovirus infection. TCRdb passed the reads through MiXCR, listing each CDR3 protein once. Of about 140,000 distinct CDR3 sequences listed, about 6.1% are singletons. The sequenced material came from PBMCs. The receptors were gathered from a human donor in good health (CMV status not recorded). Some clones in this sample may be carry-over from other donors' samples.

This clonotype appeared many times. The genes are TRBV7-8 and TRBJ2-2, with 8 bases matching TRBD1. J was trimmed by 5 bases and V by 4 bases; bases with no gene match: 18. CDR1 and CDR2 from the germline V gene are SGHVS and FQNEAQ. The CDR3 has 19 residues. Written as DNA, the CDR3 is TGTGCCAGCAGCTCGAGGCCCACACGGCAGGGGGCTCTAACCGGGGAGCTGTTTTTT. Translating gives CASSSRPTRQGALTGELFF. The full variable domain, its missing parts supplied by reference TRBV7-8 and TRBJ2-2, is GAGVSQSPRYKVAKRGQDVALRCDPISGHVSLFWYQQALGQGPEFLTYFQNEAQLDKSGLPSDRFFAERPEGSVSTLKIQRTQQEDSAVYLCASSSRPTRQGALTGELFFGEGSRLTVL.

The sample holds many counts of this clonotype. This rearrangement joins TRBV7-3 to TRBJ1-6; D not resolved. The V gene's germline CDR1 is SGHTA and CDR2 FQGTGA. The CDR3 covers 13 residues. V lost 6 bases and J 6 bases, leaving 9 bases between the germline ends. CDR3 in amino acids: CASSALGNSPLHF. DNA for the CDR3: TGTGCCAGCAGTGCCCTGGGTAATTCACCCCTCCACTTT.

V usage is TRBV20-1 and J usage is TRBJ2-2; no reliable D call. This CDR3 is built from 16 residues. Germline V gene lookup returns CDR1 DFQATT and CDR2 SNEGSKA (reference sequence). V was shortened by 0 bases and J by 3 bases, with 14 bases between the two germline ends. The CDR3 coding sequence is TGCAGTGCTAGAGAGCGACCGGGTCTAGACACCGGGGAGCTGTTTTTT. Translation gives CSARERPGLDTGELFF.

DNA for the CDR3: TGTGCCAGCAGCGCCGGGACAGCAGGTCAGCCCCAGCATTTT. Translated, it gives CASSAGTAGQPQHF. This rearrangement joins TRBV3-1 to TRBJ1-5, with 7 bases that match TRBD1. V dropped 5 bases and J dropped 6; count of bases not matched to a gene: 7. Germline V gene data show CDR1 as LGHDT and CDR2 as YNNKEL (reference sequence). The CDR3 runs 14 residues.

The genes are TRBV7-6 and TRBJ2-3; 8 nucleotides align to TRBD2. V shed 2 bases, J shed 0 bases, and the junction held 7 bases outside the gene matches. The germline V gene has CDR1 SGHVS and CDR2 FNYEAQ. The CDR3 extends over 17 amino acids. CDR3 nucleotide sequence: TGTGCCAGCAGCTTAACCACTAGCGGATCAAGCACAGATACGCAGTATTTT. This translates into CASSLTTSGSSTDTQYF.

This clonotype came up many times. The J gene is TRBJ1-2, the V gene TRBV7-2; 10 nucleotides line up with TRBD1. Looked up from germline, CDR1 is SGHTA and CDR2 is FQGNSA. Trimming cost V 6 bases and J 8 bases; bases outside gene matches: 15. CDR3 length: 16 residues. DNA of the CDR3: TGTGCCAGCAGTTCTGGAATGGGACAGGGGCCTTCCGGCTACACCTTC. Protein: CASSSGMGQGPSGYTF.

This clonotype was counted at least ten times. The J gene is TRBJ1-1, the V gene TRBV15; D ambiguous. The germline gives CDR1 LNHNV, CDR2 YYDKDF (reference sequence). Trimming pared 3 bases from V and 3 bases from J, leaving 8 bases between. The CDR3 spans 13 residues. Here the CDR3 reads CATSRRTDTEAFF. The CDR3 region has the DNA TGTGCCACCAGCAGGAGAACGGACACTGAAGCTTTCTTT. The variable domain in full, completed from reference TRBV15 and TRBJ1-1, reads DAMVIQNPRYQVTQFGKPVTLSCSQTLNHNVMYWYQQKSSQAPKLLFHYYDKDFNNEADTPDNFQSRRPNTSFCFLDIRSPGLGDTAMYLCATSRRTDTEAFFGQGTRLTVV.

Notes on this clonotype: A read error may explain this, as a much larger clone is one base away. The chain couples TRBV28 to TRBJ1-4; D perhaps matches TRBD1 (5 bases). The CDR3 consists of 14 residues. CDR1 and CDR2 from the germline V gene are MDHEN and SYDVKM. CDR3: CACSFWGGVEKLFF. CDR3 DNA sequence: TGTGCCTGCAGTTTTTGGGGGGGAGTAGAAAAACTGTTTTTT.

This clonotype has ten or more counts. This chain uses TRBV7-2 with TRBJ2-3; 13 nucleotides line up with TRBD2. CDR3 length equals 19 residues. The V gene end was trimmed by 1 base and the J gene end by 1 base; junction bases not matched to a gene: 8. The germline V gene encodes CDR1 SGHTA and CDR2 FQGNSA. Here the CDR3 DNA reads TGTGCCAGCAGCTTAGAGGGGGGACTAGCGGGGAGACGCACAGATACGCAGTATTTT. Its translation is CASSLEGGLAGRRTDTQYF. The full variable domain, in which reference TRBV7-2 and TRBJ2-3 provide the parts outside the CDR3, is GAGVSQSPSNKVTEKGKDVELRCDPISGHTALYWYRQSLGQGLEFLIYFQGNSAPDKSGLPSDRFSAERTGGSVSTLTIQRTQQEDSAVYLCASSLEGGLAGRRTDTQYFGPGTRLTVL.